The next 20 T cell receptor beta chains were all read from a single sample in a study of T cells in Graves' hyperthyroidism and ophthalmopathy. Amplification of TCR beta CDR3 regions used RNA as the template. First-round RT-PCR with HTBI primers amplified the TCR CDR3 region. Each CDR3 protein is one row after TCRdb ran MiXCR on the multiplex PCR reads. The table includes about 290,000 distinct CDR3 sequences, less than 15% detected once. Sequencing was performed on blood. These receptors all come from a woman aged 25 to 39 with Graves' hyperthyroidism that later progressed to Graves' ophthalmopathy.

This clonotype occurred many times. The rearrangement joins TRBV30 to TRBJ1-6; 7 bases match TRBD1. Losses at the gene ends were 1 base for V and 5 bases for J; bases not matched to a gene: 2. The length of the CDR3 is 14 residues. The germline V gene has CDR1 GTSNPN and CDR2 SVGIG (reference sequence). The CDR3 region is CAWSDTGDNSPLHF. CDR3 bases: TGTGCCTGGAGTGACACAGGGGATAATTCACCCCTCCACTTT. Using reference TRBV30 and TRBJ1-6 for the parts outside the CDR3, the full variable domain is SQTIHQWPATLVQPVGSPLSLECTVEGTSNPNLYWYRQAAGRGLQLLFYSVGIGQISSEVPQNLSASRPQDRQFILSSKKLLLSDSGFYLCAWSDTGDNSPLHFGNGTRLTVT.

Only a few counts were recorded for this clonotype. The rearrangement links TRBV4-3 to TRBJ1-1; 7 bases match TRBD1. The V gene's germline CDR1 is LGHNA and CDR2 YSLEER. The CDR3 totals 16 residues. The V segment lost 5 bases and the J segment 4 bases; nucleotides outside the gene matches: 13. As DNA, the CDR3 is TGCGCCAGCAGCGGGCGGCGCAGGGGGTTTGGCACTGAAGCTTTCTTT. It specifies CASSGRRRGFGTEAFF.

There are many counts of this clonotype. In DNA, the CDR3 is TGTGCCAGCAGCCAAGCAGGTAGCAATCAGCCCCAGCATTTT. It translates to CASSQAGSNQPQHF. The chain couples TRBV3-1 to TRBJ1-5; D remains ambiguous. Trimming took off 1 base at V and 0 bases at J, with 4 bases between the two ends. The germline gives CDR1 LGHDT, CDR2 YNNKEL (reference sequence). The CDR3 spans 14 residues.

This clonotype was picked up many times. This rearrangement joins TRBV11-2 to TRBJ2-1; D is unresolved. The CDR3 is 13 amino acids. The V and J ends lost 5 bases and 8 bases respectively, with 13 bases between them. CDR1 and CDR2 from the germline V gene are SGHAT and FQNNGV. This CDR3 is CASSLFIWDEQFF. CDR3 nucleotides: TGTGCCAGCAGCCTATTCATTTGGGATGAGCAGTTCTTC. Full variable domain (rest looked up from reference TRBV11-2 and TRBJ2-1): EAGVAQSPRYKIIEKRQSVAFWCNPISGHATLYWYQQILGQGPKLLIQFQNNGVVDDSQLPKDRFSAERLKGVDSTLKIQPAKLEDSAVYLCASSLFIWDEQFFGPGTRLTVL.

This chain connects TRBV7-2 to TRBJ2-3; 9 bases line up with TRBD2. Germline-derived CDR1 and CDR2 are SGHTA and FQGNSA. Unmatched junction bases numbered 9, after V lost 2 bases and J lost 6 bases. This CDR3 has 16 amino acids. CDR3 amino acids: CASSLQGAGGADTQYF. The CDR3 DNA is TGTGCCAGCAGCTTACAGGGAGCGGGAGGCGCGGATACGCAGTATTTT.

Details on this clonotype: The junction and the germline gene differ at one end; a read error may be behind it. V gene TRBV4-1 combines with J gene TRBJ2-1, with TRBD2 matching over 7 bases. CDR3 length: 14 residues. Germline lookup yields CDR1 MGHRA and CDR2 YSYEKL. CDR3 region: CASSRDYTSFEQSF. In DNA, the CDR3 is TGCGCCAGCAGCCGGGACTATACCTCCTTTGAGCAGTCCTTC.

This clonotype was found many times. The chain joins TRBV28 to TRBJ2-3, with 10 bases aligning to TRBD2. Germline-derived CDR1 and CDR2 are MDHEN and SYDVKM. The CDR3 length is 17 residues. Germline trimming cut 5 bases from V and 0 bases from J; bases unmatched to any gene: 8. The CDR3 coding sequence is TGTGCCAGCAGTCCCCGGACTAGCGGAGCTAGCACAGATACGCAGTATTTT. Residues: CASSPRTSGASTDTQYF.

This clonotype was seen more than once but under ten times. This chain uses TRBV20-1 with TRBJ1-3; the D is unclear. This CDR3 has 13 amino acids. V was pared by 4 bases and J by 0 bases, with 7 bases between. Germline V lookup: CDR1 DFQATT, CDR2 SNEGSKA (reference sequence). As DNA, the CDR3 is TGCAGTGCTACACACGACTCTGGAAACACCATATATTTT. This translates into CSATHDSGNTIYF.

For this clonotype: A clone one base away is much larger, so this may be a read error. The CDR3 DNA reads as TGTGCCCGGAGTGTCGAATACGAGCAGTACTTC. Protein sequence: CARSVEYEQYF. This chain links TRBV30 with TRBJ2-7; D remains unclear. The CDR3 is 11 residues long. Per the germline V gene, CDR1 is GTSNPN and CDR2 is SVGIG (reference sequence).

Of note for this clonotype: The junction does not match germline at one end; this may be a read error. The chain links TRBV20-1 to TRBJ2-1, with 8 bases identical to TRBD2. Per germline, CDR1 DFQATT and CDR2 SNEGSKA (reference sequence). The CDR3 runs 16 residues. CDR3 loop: CSVETRGTRREDEQFF. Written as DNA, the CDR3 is TGCAGTGTTGAAACTAGGGGGACTAGGCGGGAAGATGAGCAGTTCTTT.

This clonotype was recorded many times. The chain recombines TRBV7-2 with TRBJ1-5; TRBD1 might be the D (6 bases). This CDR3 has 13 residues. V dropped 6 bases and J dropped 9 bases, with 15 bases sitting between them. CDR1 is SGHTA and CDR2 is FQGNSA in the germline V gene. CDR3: CASSTRTATPQHF. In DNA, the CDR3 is TGTGCCAGCAGTACCCGGACAGCAACGCCCCAGCATTTT.

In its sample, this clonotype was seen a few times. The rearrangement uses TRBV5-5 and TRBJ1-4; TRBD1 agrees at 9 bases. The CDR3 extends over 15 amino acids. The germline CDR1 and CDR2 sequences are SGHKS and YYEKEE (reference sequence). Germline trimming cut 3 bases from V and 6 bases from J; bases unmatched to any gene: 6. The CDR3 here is CASSSGTGTDEKLFF. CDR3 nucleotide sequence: TGTGCCAGCAGCTCTGGGACAGGGACGGATGAAAAACTGTTTTTT.

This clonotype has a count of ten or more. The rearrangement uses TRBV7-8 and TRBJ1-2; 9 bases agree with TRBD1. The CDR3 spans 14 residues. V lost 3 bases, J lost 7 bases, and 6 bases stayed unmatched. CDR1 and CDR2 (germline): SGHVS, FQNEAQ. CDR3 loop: CASSLTGGISGYTF. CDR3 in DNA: TGTGCCAGCAGCTTGACAGGGGGAATAAGTGGCTACACCTTC.

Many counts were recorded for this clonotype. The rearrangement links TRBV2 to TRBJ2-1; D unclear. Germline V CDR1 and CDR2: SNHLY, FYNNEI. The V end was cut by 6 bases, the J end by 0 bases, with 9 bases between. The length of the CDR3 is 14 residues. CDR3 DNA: TGTGCCAGCAGGGTCGATCTCTCCTACAATGAGCAGTTCTTC. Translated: CASRVDLSYNEQFF. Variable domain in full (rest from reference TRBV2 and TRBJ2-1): EPEVTQTPSHQVTQMGQEVILRCVPISNHLYFYWYRQILGQKVEFLVSFYNNEISEKSEIFDDQFSVERPDGSNFTLKIRSTKLEDSAMYFCASRVDLSYNEQFFGPGTRLTVL.

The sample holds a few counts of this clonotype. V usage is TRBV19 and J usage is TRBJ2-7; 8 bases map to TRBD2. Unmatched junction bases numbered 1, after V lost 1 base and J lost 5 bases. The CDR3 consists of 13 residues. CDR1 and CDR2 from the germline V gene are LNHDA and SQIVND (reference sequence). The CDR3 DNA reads TGTGCCAGTAGTATAGTACTAGCGGACGAGCAGTACTTC. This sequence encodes CASSIVLADEQYF. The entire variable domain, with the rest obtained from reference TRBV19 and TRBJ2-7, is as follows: DGGITQSPKYLFRKEGQNVTLSCEQNLNHDAMYWYRQDPGQGLRLIYYSQIVNDFQKGDIAEGYSVSREKKESFPLTVTSAQKNPTAFYLCASSIVLADEQYFGPGTRLTVT.

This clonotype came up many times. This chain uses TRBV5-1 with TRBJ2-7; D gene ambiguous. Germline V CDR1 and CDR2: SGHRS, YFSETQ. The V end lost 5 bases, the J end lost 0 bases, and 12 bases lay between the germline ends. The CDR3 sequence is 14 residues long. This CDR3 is CASSLGSNSYEQYF. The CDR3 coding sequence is TGCGCCAGCAGTCTAGGTTCGAACTCCTACGAGCAGTACTTC. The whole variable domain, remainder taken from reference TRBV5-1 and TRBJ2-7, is KAGVTQTPRYLIKTRGQQVTLSCSPISGHRSVSWYQQTPGQGLQFLFEYFSETQRNKGNFPGRFSGRQFSNSRSEMNVSTLELGDSALYLCASSLGSNSYEQYFGPGTRLTVT.

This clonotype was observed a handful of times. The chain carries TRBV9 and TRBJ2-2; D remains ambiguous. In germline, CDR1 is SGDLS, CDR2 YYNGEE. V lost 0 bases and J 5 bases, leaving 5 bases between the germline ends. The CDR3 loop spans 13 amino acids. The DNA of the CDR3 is TGTGCCAGCAGCGTAGTATCAACCGGGGAGCTGTTTTTT. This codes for CASSVVSTGELFF.

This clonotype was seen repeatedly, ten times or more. Written as DNA, the CDR3 is TGTGCCAGCAGCTTAGGGACAGGGGGTCTGAACACTGAAGCTTTCTTT. Amino acids: CASSLGTGGLNTEAFF. The rearrangement uses TRBV7-2 and TRBJ1-1, with 10 bases aligning to TRBD1. The CDR3 sequence is 16 residues long. With 1 base clipped from V and 0 bases from J, the junction kept 2 bases outside the gene matches. CDR1 and CDR2 (germline): SGHTA, FQGNSA.

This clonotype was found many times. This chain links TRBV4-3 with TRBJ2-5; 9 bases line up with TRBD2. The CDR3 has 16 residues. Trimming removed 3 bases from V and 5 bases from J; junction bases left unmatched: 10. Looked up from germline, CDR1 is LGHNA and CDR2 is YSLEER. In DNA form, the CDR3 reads TGCGCCAGCAGCCAGCTGGCCGGCGGGAGGGGTGAGACCCAGTACTTC. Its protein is CASSQLAGGRGETQYF.

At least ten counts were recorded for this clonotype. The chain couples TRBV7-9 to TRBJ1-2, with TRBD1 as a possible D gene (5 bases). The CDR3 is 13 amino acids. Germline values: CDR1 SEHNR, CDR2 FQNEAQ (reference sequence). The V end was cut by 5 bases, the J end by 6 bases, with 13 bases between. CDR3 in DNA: TGTGCCAGCAGCGTCGGGACCGCCGATGGCTACACCTTC. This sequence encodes CASSVGTADGYTF.